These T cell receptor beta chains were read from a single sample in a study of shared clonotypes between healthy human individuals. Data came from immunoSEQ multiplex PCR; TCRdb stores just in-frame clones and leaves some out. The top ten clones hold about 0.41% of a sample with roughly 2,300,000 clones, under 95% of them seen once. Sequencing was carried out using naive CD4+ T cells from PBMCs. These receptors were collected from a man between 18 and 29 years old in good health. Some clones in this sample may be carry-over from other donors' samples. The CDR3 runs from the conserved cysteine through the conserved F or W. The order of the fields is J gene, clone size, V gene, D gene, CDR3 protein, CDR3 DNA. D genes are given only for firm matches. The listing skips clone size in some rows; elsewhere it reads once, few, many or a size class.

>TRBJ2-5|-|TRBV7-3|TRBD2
CASSPSPGGGETQYF
TGTGCCAGCAGCCCATCACCGGGAGGGGGAGAGACCCAGTACTTC
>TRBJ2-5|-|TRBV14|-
CASSQRQLSRTQYF
TGTGCCAGCAGCCAACGACAGTTATCCCGGACCCAGTACTTC
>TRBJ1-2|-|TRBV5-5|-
CASSRGEYGYTF
TGTGCCAGCAGCCGGGGGGAGTATGGCTACACCTTC
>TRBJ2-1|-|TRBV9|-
CASSGGRGFSSYNEQFF
TGTGCCAGCAGCGGGGGGCGCGGGTTTAGCTCCTACAATGAGCAGTTCTTC
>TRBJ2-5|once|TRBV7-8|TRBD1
CASSLRPGQGGETQYF
TGTGCCAGCAGCCTGAGACCGGGACAGGGAGGAGAGACCCAGTACTTC
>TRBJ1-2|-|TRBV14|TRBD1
CASSQEGQGDRFPYGYTF
TGTGCCAGCAGCCAAGAAGGACAGGGGGACCGTTTCCCCTATGGCTACACCTTC
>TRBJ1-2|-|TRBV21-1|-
CASRTNVCQGAGGYTF
TGTGCCAGCAGGACCAACGTTTGTCAGGGGGCAGGCGGCTACACCTTC
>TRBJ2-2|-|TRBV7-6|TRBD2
CASSWTMSGRNTGELFF
TGTGCCAGCAGCTGGACTATGAGCGGGAGAAACACCGGGGAGCTGTTTTTT
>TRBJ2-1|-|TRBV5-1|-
CASSLGGPWDEQFF
TGCGCCAGCAGCTTGGGGGGACCTTGGGATGAGCAGTTCTTC
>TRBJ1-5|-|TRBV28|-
CASRGAGYSNQPQHF
TGTGCCAGCAGAGGGGCAGGCTATAGCAATCAGCCCCAGCATTTT
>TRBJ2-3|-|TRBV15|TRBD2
CATSPGTSGTTDTQYF
TGTGCCACCAGCCCGGGGACTAGCGGGACCACAGATACGCAGTATTTT
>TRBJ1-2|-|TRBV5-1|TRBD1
CASSLVVGQGYGYTF
TGCGCCAGCAGCTTGGTGGTAGGACAGGGTTATGGCTACACCTTC
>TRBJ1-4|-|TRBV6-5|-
CASSYSGLANEKLFF
TGTGCCAGCAGTTACTCTGGGCTGGCTAATGAAAAACTGTTTTTT
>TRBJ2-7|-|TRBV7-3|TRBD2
CASSLMPSRSGRSHEQYF
TGTGCCAGCAGCTTAATGCCCAGTCGTAGCGGGAGGTCCCACGAGCAGTACTTC
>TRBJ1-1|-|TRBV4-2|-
CASSPQGNTEAFF
TGTGCCAGCAGCCCTCAAGGTAACACTGAAGCTTTCTTT
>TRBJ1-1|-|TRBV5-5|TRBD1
CASSWTGGPEAFF
TGTGCCAGCAGCTGGACAGGGGGGCCTGAAGCTTTCTTT
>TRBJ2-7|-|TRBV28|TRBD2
CASSLGTSVYEQYF
TGTGCCAGCAGTCTCGGGACTAGCGTCTACGAGCAGTACTTC
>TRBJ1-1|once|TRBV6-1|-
CASSESSITLTGLNTEAFF
TGTGCCAGCAGTGAATCCTCCATCACCTTAACAGGGTTGAACACTGAAGCTTTCTTT
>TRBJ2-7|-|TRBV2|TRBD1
CASSDQGQHYEQYF
TGTGCCAGCAGTGACCAGGGACAGCATTACGAGCAGTACTTC
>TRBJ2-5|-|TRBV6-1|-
CASSELPLAPQETQYF
TGTGCCAGCAGTGAACTCCCCCTAGCCCCTCAAGAGACCCAGTACTTC
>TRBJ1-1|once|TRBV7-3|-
CASSFRWNTEAFF
TGTGCCAGCAGCTTTCGTTGGAACACTGAAGCTTTCTTT